These 31 T cell receptor beta chains were sequenced from one sample in a study of metastatic and nonmetastatic thyroid tumors. The entire patient cohort was treatment-naive prior to thyroid surgery. TCRdb re-analyzed the PCR reads using MiXCR. This repertoire shows about 38,000 clones, more than 45% found once; its top ten account for less than 25%. Sequencing was done on a sample of tumor tissue. The receptors derive from a male donor with papillary thyroid cancer or a benign thyroid nodule (not recorded which). Some clones in this sample may be carry-over from other donors' samples.

J is TRBJ2-1 and V is TRBV3-1; 10 bases align to TRBD2. After removal of 1 base from V and 6 bases from J, the junction contained 15 bases not matched to a gene. Looked up from germline, CDR1 is LGHDT and CDR2 is YNNKEL (reference sequence). The CDR3 consists of 19 residues. DNA for the CDR3: TGTGCCAGCAGCCAAGCCTTAAAACTGGCTAGCGGGAGAGGCAATGAGCAGTTCTTC. Protein: CASSQALKLASGRGNEQFF.

The chain recombines TRBV7-8 with TRBJ1-2, with a possible D match to TRBD1 (6 bases). Per germline, CDR1 SGHVS and CDR2 FQNEAQ. The CDR3 has 13 amino acids. V was trimmed by 3 bases and J by 4 bases, leaving 9 bases between them. The CDR3 loop is CASSFEQGYGYTF. The CDR3 DNA is TGTGCCAGCAGCTTCGAACAGGGCTATGGCTACACCTTC.

The chain is built from TRBV5-8 and TRBJ1-5; D uncertain. Trimming removed 3 bases from V and 0 bases from J, with 10 bases in between. The CDR3 covers 15 residues. Germline CDR1 SGHTS, CDR2 YDEGEE. CDR3 sequence reads: CASSYRPISNQPQHF. In nucleotides, the CDR3 is TGTGCCAGCAGCTATCGCCCCATTAGCAATCAGCCCCAGCATTTT.

This chain uses TRBV5-1 with TRBJ1-2; D perhaps matches TRBD1 (6 bases). The CDR3 spans 13 residues. V gave up 1 base and J gave up 7 bases, with 11 bases separating them. Per germline, CDR1 SGHRS and CDR2 YFSETQ. The CDR3 nucleotides are TGCGCCAGCAGCTTGACAGGGATGAGTGGCTACACCTTC. Its protein is CASSLTGMSGYTF.

This rearrangement joins TRBV20-1 to TRBJ2-7; 8 bases match TRBD2. The CDR3 runs 13 residues. Germline trimming cut 3 bases from V and 2 bases from J; bases unmatched to any gene: 3. Germline loops: CDR1 DFQATT, CDR2 SNEGSKA (reference sequence). The CDR3 coding sequence is TGCAGTGCTAGCCAGCGGGAGCCCTACGAGCAGTACTTC. Residues: CSASQREPYEQYF.

This clone was seen a handful of times. This rearrangement joins TRBV7-8 to TRBJ1-5, with TRBD1 matching over 8 bases. Per the germline V gene, CDR1 is SGHVS and CDR2 is FQNEAQ. CDR3 length equals 15 residues. Unmatched junction bases numbered 9, after V lost 5 bases and J lost 6 bases. As DNA, the CDR3 is TGTGCCAGCAGCCCCGGGACAGGTCCTGGTCAGCCCCAGCATTTT. This sequence encodes CASSPGTGPGQPQHF.

This chain connects TRBV11-1 to TRBJ2-1, with 11 bases lining up with TRBD2. V gave up 6 bases and J gave up 5 bases; unmatched junction bases: 6. CDR3 length: 15 residues. CDR1 and CDR2 from the germline V gene are SGHAT and FQDESV (reference sequence). The CDR3 loop is CASRIAGGPHNEQFF. The CDR3, as DNA: TGTGCCAGCAGAATAGCGGGAGGGCCCCACAATGAGCAGTTCTTC. The variable domain in full, with the rest retrieved from reference TRBV11-1 and TRBJ2-1, is EAEVAQSPRYKITEKSQAVAFWCDPISGHATLYWYRQILGQGPELLVQFQDESVVDDSQLPKDRFSAERLKGVDSTLKIQPAELGDSAMYLCASRIAGGPHNEQFFGPGTRLTVL.

This chain links TRBV5-5 with TRBJ2-7, with 7 nucleotides matching TRBD2. In germline, CDR1 is SGHKS, CDR2 YYEKEE (reference sequence). J lost 1 base, V lost 0 bases, and 4 bases had no gene match. The CDR3 runs to 15 residues. The CDR3 DNA sequence: TGTGCCAGCAGCTTGGAACTAGCGAGATCCTACGAGCAGTACTTC. Translated, it gives CASSLELARSYEQYF.

V is TRBV11-2 and J is TRBJ1-1, with D uncertain. CDR1 SGHAT and CDR2 FQNNGV come from the germline V gene. The CDR3 has 12 amino acids. V gave up 6 bases and J gave up 9 bases, with 14 bases separating them. CDR3 sequence: CASSASSGQAFF. The CDR3 DNA reads TGTGCCAGCAGTGCTAGCTCAGGCCAAGCTTTCTTT.

The genes are TRBV6-5 and TRBJ1-2; TRBD1 is a possible D gene (5 bases). Trimming removed 2 bases from V and 3 bases from J, with 13 bases in between. This CDR3 comprises 15 residues. Per the germline V gene, CDR1 is MNHEY and CDR2 is SVGAGI. As DNA, the CDR3 is TGTGCCAGCAGTTACAACTACGACAGCCACTATGGCTACACCTTC. This codes for CASSYNYDSHYGYTF.

A few counts support this clone. CDR3 in DNA: TGTGCCAGCAGCGCAAGGACAGGGGATCAGCCCCAGCATTTT. This sequence encodes CASSARTGDQPQHF. This sequence joins TRBV7-8 and TRBJ1-5, with 9 nucleotides matching TRBD1. V dropped 5 bases and J dropped 5; count of bases not matched to a gene: 4. CDR1 is SGHVS, CDR2 FQNEAQ, per germline. The CDR3 contains 14 residues.

This chain joins TRBV5-8 and TRBJ2-7; a weak D match, TRBD1 (6 bases). V was trimmed by 4 bases and J by 4 bases, leaving 15 bases between them. The CDR3 covers 14 residues. In germline, CDR1 is SGHTS, CDR2 YDEGEE. The CDR3 DNA sequence: TGTGCCAGCAGCCCCAGGGGCAGGGCTTACGAGCAGTACTTC. This sequence encodes CASSPRGRAYEQYF.

The genes are TRBV2 and TRBJ2-5, with 12 bases fitting TRBD2. Trimming took 1 base from V and 4 from J; bases not matched to a gene: 16. This CDR3 has 20 residues. CDR1 and CDR2 from the germline V gene are SNHLY and FYNNEI. As DNA, the CDR3 is TGTGCCAGCAGTGAAGGAACGGCGGCTAGCGGGGGGGTCAGCCCAGAGACCCAGTACTTC. Amino acids: CASSEGTAASGGVSPETQYF.

This sequence joins TRBV7-3 and TRBJ2-1; D not certain. The CDR3 has 13 residues. V shed 0 bases and J shed 10 bases, with 10 bases lying between them. Germline loops: CDR1 SGHTA, CDR2 FQGTGA. The CDR3 spells CASSLTGGTEQFF. For the CDR3, the DNA is TGTGCCAGCAGCTTAACTGGTGGTACGGAGCAGTTCTTC.

The V call is TRBV7-8, the J call TRBJ2-2; D not resolved. The CDR3 contains 12 residues. Trimming shortened V by 6 bases and J by 7 bases, and 9 bases separated the two germline ends. Germline CDR1 SGHVS, CDR2 FQNEAQ. CDR3 sequence (DNA): TGTGCCAGCAGACCTAGAATCGGGGAGCTGTTTTTT. This translates into CASRPRIGELFF.

The chain is built from TRBV18 and TRBJ2-7; TRBD2 matches 12 bases. Germline V gene data show CDR1 as KGHSH and CDR2 as LQKENI. This CDR3 is built from 13 residues. After removal of 10 bases from V and 5 bases from J, the junction contained 6 bases not matched to a gene. The CDR3 DNA sequence: TGTGCCACGGGACTAGCGGGTGGCAACGAGCAGTACTTC. This encodes CATGLAGGNEQYF.

The table lists this clone with many counts. This rearrangement joins TRBV27 to TRBJ1-2; D is perhaps TRBD1 (5 bases). CDR3 length: 13 amino acids. V was clipped by 3 bases and J by 8 bases, with 13 bases between them. Germline-derived CDR1 and CDR2 are MNHEY and SMNVEV (reference sequence). CDR3 in DNA: TGTGCCAGCAGTTTTTCTGGGACCCAAGGCTACACCTTC. This sequence encodes CASSFSGTQGYTF.

The chain recombines TRBV4-1 with TRBJ2-7, with 7 bases matching TRBD1. Germline CDR1 and CDR2: MGHRA and YSYEKL. CDR3 size: 16 residues. V shed 1 base, J shed 4 bases, and the junction held 10 bases outside the gene matches. The CDR3 is CASSQGRMGQTYEQYF. The CDR3 DNA follows: TGCGCCAGCAGCCAAGGTCGAATGGGACAGACATACGAGCAGTACTTC.

This clone was counted a few times. V and J are TRBV6-1 and TRBJ1-4; D may be TRBD1 (5 bases). The germline CDR1 and CDR2 sequences are MNHNS and SASEGT. The CDR3 runs 14 residues. V lost 4 bases and J 11 bases, leaving 17 bases between the germline ends. The CDR3 nucleotides read TGTGCCAGCAGTGTATCGGTCGGCGCAGGGAAACTGTTTTTT. Protein product: CASSVSVGAGKLFF.

The rearrangement uses TRBV30 and TRBJ1-5; unclear D gene. Trimming cost V 3 bases and J 1 base, with 7 bases left between them. CDR3 length: 13 residues. In germline, CDR1 is GTSNPN, CDR2 SVGIG (reference sequence). This CDR3 is CAWSPSSNQPQHF. The CDR3 coding sequence is TGTGCCTGGAGCCCCTCCAGCAATCAGCCCCAGCATTTT.

The J gene is TRBJ2-7, the V gene TRBV6-6; 7 bases fit TRBD1. The germline CDR1 and CDR2 sequences are MNHNY and SVGAGI (reference sequence). V shed 2 bases, J shed 4 bases, and the junction held 8 bases outside the gene matches. The length of the CDR3 is 15 residues. As DNA, the CDR3 is TGTGCCAGCAGTTACGCGACAGGGCACGGGTACGAGCAGTACTTC. Residues: CASSYATGHGYEQYF.

This clone was seen a single time. CDR3 DNA: TGTGCCAGCAGCTTATGGGGAAGGACTGAAGCTTTCTTT. The encoded protein is CASSLWGRTEAFF. This chain connects TRBV11-3 to TRBJ1-1; D gene unclear. V was clipped by 2 bases and J by 5 bases, with 9 bases between them. This CDR3 has 13 residues. Germline V gene lookup returns CDR1 SGHNT and CDR2 YENEEA.

The CDR3 spells CASSQWDRNNEQFF. CDR3 bases: TGCGCCAGCAGCCAGTGGGACAGGAACAATGAGCAGTTCTTC. The rearrangement uses TRBV5-1 and TRBJ2-1; 8 bases agree with TRBD1. Germline CDR1 is SGHRS and CDR2 is YFSETQ. The CDR3 is 14 residues long. Unmatched junction bases numbered 5, after V lost 4 bases and J lost 5 bases.

The CDR3 nucleotides read TGTGCCAGCAGTGAAGGGGAGCGGGACAATGAGCAGTTCTTC. Protein: CASSEGERDNEQFF. The chain recombines TRBV6-1 with TRBJ2-1; D may be TRBD2 (6 bases). This CDR3 has 14 residues. V was clipped by 1 base and J by 5 bases, with 9 bases between them. Germline CDR1 is MNHNS and CDR2 is SASEGT.

The V call is TRBV11-1, the J call TRBJ2-1; 9 bases are a match to TRBD1. This CDR3 region has 17 residues. With V trimmed by 5 bases and J by 4 bases, 12 bases remained unmatched. Looked up from germline, CDR1 is SGHAT and CDR2 is FQDESV (reference sequence). The CDR3 here is CASSPRGDRAGYNEQFF. As DNA, the CDR3 is TGTGCCAGCAGCCCTAGGGGGGACAGGGCGGGATACAATGAGCAGTTCTTC.

This clone is labeled as medium-sized. The chain employs TRBV6-1 and TRBJ1-6, with TRBD1 identical over 7 bases. CDR1 MNHNS and CDR2 SASEGT come from the germline V gene. The V gene end was trimmed by 5 bases and the J gene end by 5 bases; junction bases not matched to a gene: 0. The CDR3 totals 13 residues. The CDR3 DNA is TGTGCCAGCAGTACAGGGGATAATTCACCCCTCCACTTT. Residues: CASSTGDNSPLHF.

The V and J genes are TRBV5-1 and TRBJ1-1; D gene ambiguous. CDR1 SGHRS and CDR2 YFSETQ come from the germline V gene. This CDR3 is 13 amino acids long. The V and J ends lost 1 base and 2 bases respectively, with 6 bases between them. CDR3 nucleotide sequence: TGCGCCAGCAGCTTGCCGGGCAACACTGAAGCTTTCTTT. This translates into CASSLPGNTEAFF.

This sequence joins TRBV3-1 and TRBJ2-7, with 8 positions matching TRBD1. The CDR3 length is 15 residues. V lost 4 bases, J lost 1 base, and 6 bases stayed unmatched. Germline V CDR1 and CDR2: LGHDT, YNNKEL (reference sequence). CDR3 DNA sequence: TGTGCCAGCAGCCGGCGGGACAGGTTATCCTACGAGCAGTACTTC. The encoded protein is CASSRRDRLSYEQYF.

This clone appeared once. The V call is TRBV20-1, the J call TRBJ1-1; the D is unclear. The germline V and J ends were trimmed by 1 base and 4 bases, with 19 bases remaining between them. CDR3 size: 16 residues. CDR1 is DFQATT, CDR2 SNEGSKA, per germline (reference sequence). The CDR3 loop is CSARGLVSELGTEAFF. CDR3 in DNA: TGCAGTGCTAGAGGTCTGGTCAGCGAGTTGGGCACTGAAGCTTTCTTT.

The chain has TRBV20-1 and TRBJ1-6; 7 positions agree with TRBD1. This CDR3 has 17 amino acids. Looked up from germline, CDR1 is DFQATT and CDR2 is SNEGSKA (reference sequence). J lost 0 bases, V lost 5 bases, and 10 bases had no gene match. CDR3 in amino acids: CSAGDSVTTSYNSPLHF. The CDR3 DNA is TGCAGTGCTGGGGACAGCGTTACAACCTCCTATAATTCACCCCTCCACTTT.

This sequence joins TRBV5-1 and TRBJ2-3; 8 bases are a match to TRBD1. The length of the CDR3 is 14 residues. In germline, CDR1 is SGHRS, CDR2 YFSETQ. J lost 4 bases, V lost 4 bases, and 5 bases had no gene match. CDR3 sequence (DNA): TGCGCCAGCAGCCCGGACAGGGTAGCAGATACGCAGTATTTT. The encoded protein is CASSPDRVADTQYF.